A single sample gave rise to the 13 T cell receptor beta chains below, sequenced in a study of early T cells in non-severe SARS-CoV-2 infection. MiXCR was run by TCRdb on the 5' RACE reads, yielding one entry per CDR3 protein. Among roughly 61,000 distinct CDR3 sequences listed, roughly 10% were seen once. The sample was whole blood. Receptors originate from an adult who was a healthcare worker with PCR-confirmed SARS-CoV-2 infection or an uninfected control (not recorded which).

J is TRBJ1-3 and V is TRBV7-9; D unresolved. The CDR3 runs to 14 residues. The V end lost 7 bases, the J end lost 2 bases, and 12 bases lay between the germline ends. Germline V gives CDR1 SEHNR, CDR2 FQNEAQ (reference sequence). CDR3 in DNA: TGTGCCAGCACAGGTGACTCCCCTGGAAACACCATATATTTT. Encoded protein: CASTGDSPGNTIYF.

The rearrangement links TRBV12-2 to TRBJ2-3; the D segment call TRBD1 is taken from the table without a DNA check. TRBV12-2 is noted as a pseudogene. CDR3 length: 14 amino acids. CDR3 residues: CASRLRRPPDTQYF. The CDR3 nucleotides are TGTGCAAGTCGCCTCCGACGGCCCCCAGATACGCAGTATTTT.

This clonotype was detected many times. The DNA for the CDR3 is TGTGCCATCAGCCCCAGCGGGGGGGCCCATGAGCAGTTCTTC. Encoded protein: CAISPSGGAHEQFF. The chain carries TRBV10-3 and TRBJ2-1; TRBD2 matches at 10 bases. J was trimmed by 8 bases and V by 6 bases; bases with no gene match: 7. This CDR3 region has 14 residues. Germline values: CDR1 ENHRY, CDR2 SYGVKD.

This clonotype was seen repeatedly, ten times or more. This sequence joins TRBV3-1 and TRBJ2-5; D could derive from TRBD1 or TRBD2 (5 bases each). The V gene lost 4 bases and the J gene lost 1 base, with 16 bases spanning the gap. Germline V gives CDR1 LGHDT, CDR2 YNNKEL (reference sequence). The CDR3 totals 16 residues. CDR3 sequence reads: CASSLPTGAAQETQYF. The CDR3 DNA is TGTGCCAGCAGCCTTCCCACCGGGGCGGCCCAAGAGACCCAGTACTTC.

This clonotype came up a few times. Here the CDR3 DNA reads TGTGCCAGCAGCTTAGGGGGCGTCGCGAACACCGGGGAGCTGTTTTTT. Amino acids: CASSLGGVANTGELFF. V is TRBV7-2 and J is TRBJ2-2; the D gene is possibly TRBD1 (5 bases). The germline CDR1 and CDR2 sequences are SGHTA and FQGNSA. The CDR3 runs to 16 residues. Trimming shortened V by 1 base and J by 0 bases, and 9 bases separated the two germline ends.

The CDR3 bases are TGTGCCAGCGTCCCCGCTTCCTACGAGCAGTACTTC. Encoded protein: CASVPASYEQYF. The chain carries TRBV6-4 and TRBJ2-7; D unclear. The CDR3 loop spans 12 amino acids. With 8 bases removed from V and 1 base from J, the gap between germline ends came to 9 bases. Germline V lookup: CDR1 MRHNA, CDR2 SNTAGT.

Many counts were recorded for this clonotype. The chain links TRBV10-3 to TRBJ1-6; TRBD1 matches at 10 bases. The CDR3 totals 16 residues. V was clipped by 2 bases and J by 7 bases; unmatched bases: 5. Germline CDR1 and CDR2: ENHRY and SYGVKD. The CDR3 loop is CAISERQGAPNSPLHF. The CDR3 DNA follows: TGTGCCATCAGTGAGCGACAGGGGGCCCCAAATTCACCCCTCCACTTT.

In its sample, this clonotype was seen many times. The chain combines TRBV6-1 with TRBJ1-4; D unclear. Trimming pared 4 bases from V and 6 bases from J, leaving 12 bases between. From germline, CDR1 is MNHNS and CDR2 SASEGT. This CDR3 has 14 amino acids. The CDR3 sequence: CASSARQEYEKLFF. The CDR3 region has the DNA TGTGCCAGCAGTGCTCGGCAGGAATATGAAAAACTGTTTTTT.

This clonotype occurred a few times. CDR3 protein: CSALGIVPGIQETQYF. The CDR3 nucleotides are TGCAGTGCACTGGGGATAGTACCAGGAATCCAAGAGACCCAGTACTTC. The V and J genes are TRBV20-1 and TRBJ2-5; no definite D call. This CDR3 contains 16 residues. Germline V gene lookup returns CDR1 DFQATT and CDR2 SNEGSKA (reference sequence). V lost 6 bases, J lost 1 base, and 21 bases lay in between.

The V gene is TRBV4-2, the J gene TRBJ2-2, with a possible D match to TRBD1 (5 bases). The CDR3 spans 17 residues. Per germline, CDR1 LGHNA and CDR2 YNFKEQ. V was pared by 0 bases and J by 5 bases, with 16 bases between. The CDR3 here is CASSQDIRGRWTGELFF. The CDR3 region has the DNA TGTGCCAGCAGCCAAGATATTAGGGGCCGGTGGACCGGGGAGCTGTTTTTT.

This clonotype occurred many times. The DNA for the CDR3 is TGTGCCTGGAATATAGTGCATGAGCAGTTCTTC. Protein sequence: CAWNIVHEQFF. The rearrangement joins TRBV30 to TRBJ2-1; D uncertain. The CDR3 sequence is 11 residues long. V lost 4 bases, J lost 8 bases, and 9 bases lay in between. CDR1 and CDR2 (germline): GTSNPN, SVGIG (reference sequence).

The chain combines TRBV20-1 with TRBJ2-7; TRBD1 might be the D (5 bases). The CDR3 runs to 14 residues. Trimming left V 0 bases short and J 0 bases short, with 9 bases between. Germline lookup yields CDR1 DFQATT and CDR2 SNEGSKA (reference sequence). The CDR3 region is CSARDRARSYEQYF. The CDR3 DNA sequence: TGCAGTGCTAGAGACAGGGCCCGCTCCTACGAGCAGTACTTC.

The table lists this clonotype with a few counts. The chain has TRBV6-1 and TRBJ2-5; D tentatively fits TRBD1 or TRBD2 (5 bases each). The germline V and J ends were trimmed by 0 bases and 9 bases, with 11 bases remaining between them. This CDR3 spans 13 amino acids. Germline CDR1 and CDR2: MNHNS and SASEGT. Here the CDR3 reads CASSEAPRGAQYF. The CDR3 bases are TGTGCCAGCAGTGAAGCCCCCCGAGGGGCCCAGTACTTC.